These 17 T cell receptor beta chains were sequenced from one sample in a study of T cell changes during pregnancy in multiple sclerosis. Only in-frame clones appear in the TCRdb table, and some are missing; sequencing was by immunoSEQ multiplex PCR. The table lists about 50,000 clones, 92% of them singletons, with around 0.25% in the top ten. Sequences were derived from CD4+ T cells from peripheral blood mononuclear cells, sampled in the second trimester of pregnancy. Receptors were obtained from a female donor with multiple sclerosis, enrolled in a pregnancy study.

This chain joins TRBV18 and TRBJ2-2; TRBD1 might be the D (5 bases). Trimming took 6 bases from V and 0 from J, leaving 8 bases between them. The CDR3 runs to 14 residues. CDR1 is KGHSH, CDR2 LQKENI, per germline. CDR3 nucleotide sequence: TGTGCCAGCTCCACGACAGCGAACACCGGGGAGCTGTTTTTT. Its protein is CASSTTANTGELFF.

The DNA for the CDR3 is TGCGCCAGCAGCCTGAAAGAGACAGGTCGCAACACTGAAGCTTTCTTT. Translating it yields CASSLKETGRNTEAFF. The rearrangement joins TRBV5-1 to TRBJ1-1, with TRBD1 as a possible D gene (6 bases). Per the germline V gene, CDR1 is SGHRS and CDR2 is YFSETQ. With 4 bases removed from V and 2 bases from J, the gap between germline ends came to 18 bases. There are 16 residues in the CDR3.

The chain has TRBV5-6 and TRBJ2-1; 11 nucleotides align to TRBD2. Looked up from germline, CDR1 is SGHDT and CDR2 is YYEEEE. The CDR3 is 16 amino acids. V shed 3 bases, J shed 5 bases, and the junction held 7 bases outside the gene matches. The CDR3 DNA reads as TGTGCCAGCAGCTCCAGCCCTAGCGGGGGGAACAATGAGCAGTTCTTC. This sequence encodes CASSSSPSGGNNEQFF.

V is TRBV11-1 and J is TRBJ2-3, with D perhaps matching TRBD2 (7 bases). Trimming pared 3 bases from V and 8 bases from J, leaving 18 bases between. Germline V gene sequence: CDR1 SGHAT, CDR2 FQDESV (reference sequence). The CDR3 runs to 15 residues. CDR3 region: CASSFTEGGQVTQYF. The CDR3, as DNA: TGTGCCAGCAGCTTTACCGAGGGGGGGCAGGTTACGCAGTATTTT.

This clone was recorded once. This rearrangement joins TRBV19 to TRBJ2-7, with D perhaps matching TRBD2 (6 bases). CDR3 length: 16 residues. V was trimmed by 5 bases and J by 0 bases, leaving 17 bases between them. CDR1 and CDR2 from the germline V gene are LNHDA and SQIVND (reference sequence). The CDR3 DNA reads as TGTGCCAGTAGTCTGGAGGGAAATCCCAGCTCCTACGAGCAGTACTTC. Amino acids: CASSLEGNPSSYEQYF.

This clone was counted a few times. The V gene is TRBV19, the J gene TRBJ1-2, with TRBD1 matching over 9 bases. Germline-derived CDR1 and CDR2 are LNHDA and SQIVND (reference sequence). The trim removed 6 bases at V and 4 bases at J, leaving 6 bases unmatched. CDR3 length: 14 amino acids. This chain's CDR3 is CASSRGQGAYGYTF. In DNA, the CDR3 is TGTGCCAGTAGCCGGGGACAGGGAGCCTATGGCTACACCTTC.

The chain combines TRBV7-2 with TRBJ2-2, with D possibly TRBD2 on 5 matching bases. This CDR3 spans 14 amino acids. Trimming pared 5 bases from V and 4 bases from J, leaving 11 bases between. The germline gives CDR1 SGHTA, CDR2 FQGNSA. CDR3 loop: CASSKEGFTGELFF. The CDR3, as DNA: TGTGCCAGCAGCAAAGAGGGTTTCACCGGGGAGCTGTTTTTT.

This rearrangement joins TRBV21-1 to TRBJ2-5; the D segment call TRBD1 is taken from the table without a DNA check. TRBV21-1 is listed as a pseudogene. CDR3 length equals 14 residues. CDR3 sequence reads: CANHFSGTQETQYF. Here the CDR3 DNA reads TGTGCCAACCATTTTTCCGGGACACAAGAGACCCAGTACTTC.

The chain has TRBV18 and TRBJ1-3; tentatively, D is TRBD1 (5 bases). Looked up from germline, CDR1 is KGHSH and CDR2 is LQKENI. V lost 3 bases and J lost 2, with 20 bases in between. This CDR3 comprises 18 residues. CDR3 bases: TGTGCCAGCTCACCGGGCATTCGGGCGGGGACGGCTGGAAACACCATATATTTT. Protein sequence: CASSPGIRAGTAGNTIYF.

This clone came up once. The V and J genes are TRBV19 and TRBJ2-1; 7 nucleotides match TRBD2. V shed 7 bases and J 9 bases; nucleotides not matched to a gene: 12. Germline assignment: CDR1 LNHDA and CDR2 SQIVND (reference sequence). The CDR3 consists of 14 residues. In nucleotides, the CDR3 is TGTGCCAGTACCACCCAGAGCGGGGTGGGTGAGCAGTTCTTC. Translated: CASTTQSGVGEQFF.

This chain joins TRBV29-1 and TRBJ2-7; TRBD1 matches at 9 bases. Trimming took 4 bases from V and 2 from J; bases not matched to a gene: 15. Germline loops: CDR1 SQVTM, CDR2 ANQGSEA. The CDR3 sequence is 17 residues long. The DNA for the CDR3 is TGCAGCGTTGGACCTATCGCCGGGGGACAGGGACCCTACGAGCAGTACTTC. Its protein is CSVGPIAGGQGPYEQYF.

The CDR3 sequence is CASSQYTGNAEAFF. The CDR3, as DNA: TGTGCCAGCAGCCAATACACCGGGAACGCAGAAGCTTTCTTT. The chain employs TRBV7-6 and TRBJ1-1; D is undetermined. Germline CDR1 reads SGHVS; CDR2 reads FNYEAQ. The V gene lost 5 bases and the J gene lost 8 bases, with 18 bases spanning the gap. The CDR3 is 14 amino acids.

The chain joins TRBV11-2 to TRBJ1-2, with TRBD1 as a possible D gene (6 bases). CDR1 and CDR2 from the germline V gene are SGHAT and FQNNGV. Deletions cut 1 base from V and 6 bases from J, with 12 bases between. CDR3 length: 14 amino acids. The CDR3 nucleotides read TGTGCCAGCAGCTTAGTCGTACAGGGAAATGGCTACACCTTC. The encoded protein is CASSLVVQGNGYTF.

The genes are TRBV4-1 and TRBJ2-1; D is possibly TRBD1 (6 bases). CDR1 is MGHRA, CDR2 YSYEKL, per germline. The V end was cut by 1 base, the J end by 9 bases, with 16 bases between. CDR3 length equals 15 residues. The chain's CDR3 is CASSQVGARLGEQFF. The CDR3 coding sequence is TGCGCCAGCAGCCAAGTGGGGGCCCGGCTGGGTGAGCAGTTCTTC.

The chain employs TRBV9 and TRBJ2-3, with a weak D call TRBD1 (6 bases). This CDR3 comprises 15 residues. Germline CDR1 SGDLS, CDR2 YYNGEE. V lost 4 bases and J lost 3, with 15 bases in between. The CDR3 sequence: CASSPSGQGTDTQYF. CDR3 DNA: TGTGCCAGCAGCCCCTCCGGCCAGGGGACAGATACGCAGTATTTT.

The gene calls are TRBV5-4 and TRBJ2-3; 12 bases align to TRBD2. The V gene's germline CDR1 is SGHNT and CDR2 YYREEE (reference sequence). The length of the CDR3 is 16 residues. V was pared by 3 bases and J by 2 bases, with 4 bases of the junction left unmatched. The CDR3 is CASSYRLAGVTDTQYF. The CDR3 bases are TGTGCCAGCAGCTACAGACTAGCGGGGGTCACAGATACGCAGTATTTT.

J is TRBJ2-7 and V is TRBV30; 13 bases are shared with TRBD2. Unmatched junction bases numbered 17, after V lost 8 bases and J lost 4 bases. The CDR3 extends over 17 amino acids. Germline CDR1 and CDR2: GTSNPN and SVGIG (reference sequence). For the CDR3, the DNA is TGTGCCGCAAATTTCGGGACTAGCGGGAACAGGCCGTACGAGCAGTACTTC. Translating it yields CAANFGTSGNRPYEQYF.